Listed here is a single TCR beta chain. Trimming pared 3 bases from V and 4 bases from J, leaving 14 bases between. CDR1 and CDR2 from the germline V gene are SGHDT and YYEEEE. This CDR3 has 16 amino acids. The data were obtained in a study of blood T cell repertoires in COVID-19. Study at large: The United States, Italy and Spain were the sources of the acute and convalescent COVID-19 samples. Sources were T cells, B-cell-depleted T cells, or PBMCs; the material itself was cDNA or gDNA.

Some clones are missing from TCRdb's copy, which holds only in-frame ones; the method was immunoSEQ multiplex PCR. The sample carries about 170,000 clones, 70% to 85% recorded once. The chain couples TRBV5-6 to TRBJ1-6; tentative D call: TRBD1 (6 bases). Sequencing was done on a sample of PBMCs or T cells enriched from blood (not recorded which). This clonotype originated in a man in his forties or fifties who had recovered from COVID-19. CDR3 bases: TGTGCCAGCAGCTCCTCACGACAGGCGTATAATTCACCCCTCCACTTT. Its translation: CASSSSRQAYNSPLHF.